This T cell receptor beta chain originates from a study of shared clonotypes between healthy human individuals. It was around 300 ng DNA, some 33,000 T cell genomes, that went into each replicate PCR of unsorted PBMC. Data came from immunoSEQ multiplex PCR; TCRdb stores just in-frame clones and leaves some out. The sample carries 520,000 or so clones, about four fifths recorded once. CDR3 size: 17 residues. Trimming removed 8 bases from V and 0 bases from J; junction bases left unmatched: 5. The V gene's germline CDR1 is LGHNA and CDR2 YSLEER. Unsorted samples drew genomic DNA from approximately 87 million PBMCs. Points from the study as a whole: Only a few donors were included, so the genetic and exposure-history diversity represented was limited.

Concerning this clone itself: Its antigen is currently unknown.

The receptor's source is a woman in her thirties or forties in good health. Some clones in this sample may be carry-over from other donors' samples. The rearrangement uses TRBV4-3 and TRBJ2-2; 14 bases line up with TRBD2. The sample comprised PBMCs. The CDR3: CASPTSGRAANTGELFF. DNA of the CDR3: TGCGCCAGCCCGACTAGCGGGAGGGCGGCGAACACCGGGGAGCTGTTTTTT.